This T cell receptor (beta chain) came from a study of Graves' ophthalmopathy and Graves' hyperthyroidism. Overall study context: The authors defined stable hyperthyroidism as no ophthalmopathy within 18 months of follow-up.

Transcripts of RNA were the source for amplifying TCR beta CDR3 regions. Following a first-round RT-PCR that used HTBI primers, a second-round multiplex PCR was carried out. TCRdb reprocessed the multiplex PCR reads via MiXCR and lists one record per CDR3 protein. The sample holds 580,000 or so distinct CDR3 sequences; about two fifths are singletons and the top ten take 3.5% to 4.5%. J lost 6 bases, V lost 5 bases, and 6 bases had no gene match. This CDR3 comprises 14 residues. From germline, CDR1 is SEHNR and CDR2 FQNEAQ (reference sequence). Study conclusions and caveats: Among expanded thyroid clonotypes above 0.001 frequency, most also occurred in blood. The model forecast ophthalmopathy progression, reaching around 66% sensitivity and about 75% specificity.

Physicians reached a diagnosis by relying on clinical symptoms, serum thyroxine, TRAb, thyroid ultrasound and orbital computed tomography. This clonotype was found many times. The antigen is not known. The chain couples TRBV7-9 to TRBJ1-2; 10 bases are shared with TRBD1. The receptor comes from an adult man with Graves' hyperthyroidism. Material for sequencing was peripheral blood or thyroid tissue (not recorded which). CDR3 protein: CASSTTGGADGYTF. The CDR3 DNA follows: TGTGCCAGCAGCACGACAGGGGGCGCCGATGGCTACACCTTC.